This T cell receptor (beta chain) was retrieved from a study of control samples from healthy donors and cancer patients. Only in-frame clones appear in the TCRdb table, and some are missing; sequencing was by immunoSEQ multiplex PCR. This table holds some 74,000 clones, approximately 94% found once. The germline CDR1 and CDR2 sequences are SNHLY and FYNNEI. The CDR3 spans 10 residues. V lost 10 bases to trimming and J lost 9 bases, with 10 bases between them. The V and J genes are TRBV2 and TRBJ2-1; a possible D gene is TRBD1 (6 bases). The specimen was blood. This TCR derives from a woman in her thirties in good health. CDR3 protein: CAITGSEQFF. The CDR3 DNA sequence: TGTGCCATCACAGGGAGTGAGCAGTTCTTC.